The sequence of this T cell receptor beta chain was determined in a study of memory CD4+ T cells and cytomegalovirus serostatus. The CDR3 is 16 residues long. Germline V gene sequence: CDR1 SNHLY, CDR2 FYNNEI. V lost 3 bases, J lost 1 base, and 7 bases stayed unmatched. The sort gate was single viable CD3+CD4+CD8-CD45RO+ cells for memory CD4+ T cells. CD4+ T cells were isolated by positive magnetic selection. Per the original methods: Out-of-frame sequences were removed, leaving 2 million to 2.5 million distinct TCRbeta sequences. Assay used: immunoSEQ multiplex PCR; TCRdb lists only in-frame clones, some missing. V and J calls and clone size are given by that table; D and trimming were obtained from the DNA. The table includes some 65,000 clones, about three quarters detected once.

What was sequenced was memory CD4+ T cells from blood. This clonotype was obtained from an adult in good health and CMV-seronegative. Some clones in this sample may be carry-over from other donors' samples. The V call is TRBV2, the J call TRBJ1-2, with 8 bases fitting TRBD1. CDR3 sequence: CASSELGTGFNYGYTF. CDR3 DNA sequence: TGTGCCAGCAGTGAGCTAGGGACAGGATTTAACTATGGCTACACCTTC.